This TCR beta chain was profiled in a study of human T cells and chemical hapten exposure. This clonotype was recorded a few times. The authors extracted total RNA from unfractionated whole blood. V was clipped by 3 bases and J by 3 bases, with 14 bases between them. The germline gives CDR1 SGHTA, CDR2 FQGNSA. The length of the CDR3 is 15 residues. A single record per CDR3 protein comes from TCRdb applying MiXCR to the 5' RACE reads. This sample has over 70,000 distinct CDR3 sequences, with approximately 15% found just once. This clonotype was sampled from a female donor in good health. The chain has TRBV7-2 and TRBJ1-2; maybe TRBD1 (5 bases). The CDR3 bases are TGTGCCAGCAGCTTCGACAGAGTCTTATACTATGGCTACACCTTC. This translates into CASSFDRVLYYGYTF.